The present T cell receptor beta chain was sequenced within a study of shared clonotypes between healthy human individuals. Study observations and caveats: Non-shared clonotypes showed lower generation probabilities than clonotypes common to all four donors. Despite large depth, sorted-subset datasets appeared incompletely sequenced.

The CDR3 length is 18 residues. Germline V CDR1 and CDR2: SGHDN, FVKESK. The ends were cut back, 2 bases at V and 0 bases at J, with 17 bases in the middle. As defined, naive CD8 cells were CD45RO-negative and positively selected for CCR7, with terminally differentiated effector memory CD45RA+ cells excluded. Each donor was a Caucasian adult residing in Nashville, Tennessee. Measured with immunoSEQ multiplex PCR; TCRdb has only the in-frame clones, and not every one. This sample carries around 560,000 clones, 95% of them seen once, and the ten largest clones take over 0.09%. Details on this clone: Its antigen is as yet unknown.

The clonotype comes from a woman in her thirties in good health. V gene TRBV14 combines with J gene TRBJ2-1, with D perhaps being TRBD1 or TRBD2 (5 bases each). Material: naive CD8+ T cells sorted from blood. Written as DNA, the CDR3 is TGTGCCAGCAGCCAATGTTGTGTTGGGGCGGGCTCCTACAATGAGCAGTTCTTC. Translation gives CASSQCCVGAGSYNEQFF.